The sequence of this T cell receptor beta chain was determined in a study of siplizumab effects on memory and regulatory T cells. The study, taken as a whole, reports: Alloreactive sequences traceable to unstimulated CD4+ memory cells were significantly reduced by siplizumab. The alloresponse seemed to draw substantially on naive T cells, which appeared more diverse than memory cells.

This CDR3 is 18 amino acids long. V lost 4 bases and J lost 4; bases outside the gene matches: 15. Germline loops: CDR1 SGHRS, CDR2 YFSETQ. Per individual sample, about 10^5 TCR templates were assayed. Assay: immunoSEQ multiplex PCR; the TCRdb copy retains only in-frame clones and omits some. The table has some 120,000 clones, roughly 94% seen once; the top ten hold roughly 1.7%. Worth noting for this clone: Its antigen is as yet unknown.

Sequenced input: non-Treg CD4+ T cells sorted from blood. This clonotype was obtained from a human donor in good health. This rearrangement joins TRBV5-1 to TRBJ1-1, with 11 positions matching TRBD1. The CDR3 region is CASSGRDRGKGKGTEAFF. The CDR3, as DNA: TGCGCCAGCAGCGGAAGGGACAGGGGGAAGGGGAAGGGCACTGAAGCTTTCTTT.